The present entry profiles one T cell receptor (beta chain) with its context. The CDR3 consists of 15 residues. The V end lost 4 bases, the J end lost 0 bases, and 10 bases lay between the germline ends. The germline CDR1 and CDR2 sequences are SGHNT and YENEEA. Per the original data handling: Nucleated cell counts were estimated from reference gene primer amplification. Measured with immunoSEQ multiplex PCR; TCRdb has only the in-frame clones, and not every one. For V, J and clone size, that table is used; D and trimming come from the DNA. The sample has about 120,000 clones; 65% to 85% are singletons. The entry originates in a study of blood T cell repertoires in COVID-19. Overall study: Specimens from acute and convalescent COVID-19 originated in the United States, Italy and Spain.

The chain links TRBV11-3 to TRBJ1-3; D might be TRBD1 (6 bases). Sequenced: peripheral blood. This sequence originates from a woman in her 70s with acute or convalescent COVID-19. The CDR3 here is CASSYGTLSGNTIYF. Written as DNA, the CDR3 is TGTGCCAGCAGCTATGGGACACTCTCTGGAAACACCATATATTTT.